A single sample is the source of the 9 T cell receptor beta chains below, sequenced in a study of T cells in localized non-small cell lung cancer. The method was immunoSEQ multiplex PCR; TCRdb's version includes in-frame clones alone and lacks a portion of them. The sample includes around 50,000 clones, 85% to 90% of them seen just once. The specimen comprised PBMCs, sampled before any cancer treatment. Receptor source: a female donor with stage II lung adenocarcinoma.

The V and J genes are TRBV7-8 and TRBJ2-7; unclear D gene. The CDR3 covers 12 residues. V dropped 6 bases and J dropped 4 bases, with 10 bases sitting between them. Germline V gene lookup returns CDR1 SGHVS and CDR2 FQNEAQ. The chain's CDR3 is CASRSVVYEQYF. CDR3 coding DNA: TGTGCCAGCAGGTCGGTGGTATACGAGCAGTACTTC.

This chain joins TRBV7-9 and TRBJ1-2, with 8 bases fitting TRBD1. The CDR3 contains 17 residues. The germline V gene encodes CDR1 SEHNR and CDR2 FQNEAQ (reference sequence). V shed 5 bases and J 3 bases; nucleotides not matched to a gene: 14. The CDR3 DNA sequence: TGTGCCAGCAGCCAATCGAGGACAGGGAATATCCACTATGGCTACACCTTC. This gives the protein CASSQSRTGNIHYGYTF.

V is TRBV27 and J is TRBJ1-6, with TRBD1 identical over 9 bases. CDR3 length: 15 amino acids. Looked up from germline, CDR1 is MNHEY and CDR2 is SMNVEV (reference sequence). V trimming: 5 bases; J trimming: 7 bases; junction bases outside the gene matches: 6. The CDR3 DNA is TGTGCCAGCAGTCCCGGACAGGGGATAAATTCACCCCTCCACTTT. It encodes CASSPGQGINSPLHF.

The chain carries TRBV7-2 and TRBJ2-1, with TRBD2 identical over 9 bases. Germline V gene sequence: CDR1 SGHTA, CDR2 FQGNSA. V trimming: 5 bases; J trimming: 0 bases; junction bases outside the gene matches: 2. CDR3 length equals 15 residues. This chain's CDR3 is CASSLSGSSYNEQFF. The CDR3 nucleotides read TGTGCCAGCAGCCTTAGCGGGAGCTCCTACAATGAGCAGTTCTTC. The variable domain in full, completed from reference TRBV7-2 and TRBJ2-1, reads GAGVSQSPSNKVTEKGKDVELRCDPISGHTALYWYRQSLGQGLEFLIYFQGNSAPDKSGLPSDRFSAERTGGSVSTLTIQRTQQEDSAVYLCASSLSGSSYNEQFFGPGTRLTVL.

V and J are TRBV5-1 and TRBJ1-1; D is perhaps TRBD1 (5 bases). CDR3 length: 17 residues. V shed 0 bases and J shed 4 bases, with 19 bases lying between them. The germline gives CDR1 SGHRS, CDR2 YFSETQ. CDR3: CASSLAGLGSYSTEAFF. For the CDR3, the DNA is TGCGCCAGCAGCTTGGCAGGGTTGGGGTCGTACAGCACTGAAGCTTTCTTT.

The table lists this clone with a few counts. This chain joins TRBV5-6 and TRBJ1-2; maybe TRBD1 (5 bases). V was cut by 2 bases and J by 1 base, with 9 bases left in between. Germline V gives CDR1 SGHDT, CDR2 YYEEEE. This CDR3 contains 14 residues. The CDR3 bases are TGTGCCAGCAGCTTCGAGAGGGGTAACTATGGCTACACCTTC. Its translation: CASSFERGNYGYTF.

The chain combines TRBV18 with TRBJ1-1; the D gene is possibly TRBD1 (5 bases). Trimming stripped 3 bases from V and 4 bases from J, with 9 bases between. From germline, CDR1 is KGHSH and CDR2 LQKENI. The CDR3 runs to 13 residues. The CDR3 DNA reads TGTGCCAGCTCACCGGGACGGGGCACTGAAGCTTTCTTT. Encoded protein: CASSPGRGTEAFF.

The chain is built from TRBV4-2 and TRBJ1-4; a weak D match, TRBD1 (6 bases). Trimming removed 0 bases at V and 7 bases at J, with 12 bases between. From germline, CDR1 is LGHNA and CDR2 YNFKEQ. This CDR3 has 15 amino acids. In nucleotides, the CDR3 is TGTGCCAGCAGCCAAGACCAGGGGATTCGTGAAAAACTGTTTTTT. Its translation is CASSQDQGIREKLFF.

The chain recombines TRBV29-1 with TRBJ1-3; unclear D gene. The V gene lost 6 bases and the J gene lost 4 bases, with 13 bases spanning the gap. The CDR3 loop spans 13 amino acids. CDR1 and CDR2 (germline): SQVTM, ANQGSEA. The CDR3 reads CSVAEYLGNTIYF. Written as DNA, the CDR3 is TGCAGCGTCGCTGAATATTTGGGAAACACCATATATTTT.